The next 32 T cell receptor beta chains were all read from a single sample in a study of control samples from healthy donors and cancer patients. Sequencing was performed with immunoSEQ multiplex PCR; in TCRdb, only in-frame clones are kept and a portion is missing. Among around 64,000 clones listed, 89% were seen once. The sample taken for sequencing was PBMCs. The receptors derive from a man aged 60-69 years with colorectal cancer.

The chain is built from TRBV9 and TRBJ2-3, with D maybe TRBD2 (5 bases). V was trimmed by 7 bases and J by 2 bases, leaving 20 bases between them. CDR1 and CDR2 (germline): SGDLS, YYNGEE. This CDR3 is built from 16 residues. CDR3 sequence (DNA): TGTGCCAGCTCAAGGGAGCCGACCGTCCCCACAGATACGCAGTATTTT. Encoded protein: CASSREPTVPTDTQYF. Using reference TRBV9 and TRBJ2-3 for the parts outside the CDR3, the full variable domain is DSGVTQTPKHLITATGQRVTLRCSPRSGDLSVYWYQQSLDQGLQFLIQYYNGEERAKGNILERFSAQQFPDLHSELNLSSLELGDSALYFCASSREPTVPTDTQYFGPGTRLTVL.

This clone is a singleton in its sample. V and J are TRBV18 and TRBJ2-7; the match to TRBD1 covers 7 bases. V lost 4 bases, J lost 4 bases, and 4 bases stayed unmatched. This CDR3 has 13 amino acids. In germline, CDR1 is KGHSH, CDR2 LQKENI. The CDR3 DNA reads as TGTGCCAGCTCACAGGGGGCAGCTTACGAGCAGTACTTC. It is translated as CASSQGAAYEQYF. Using reference TRBV18 and TRBJ2-7 for the parts outside the CDR3, the full variable domain is NAGVMQNPRHLVRRRGQEARLRCSPMKGHSHVYWYRQLPEEGLKFMVYLQKENIIDESGMPKERFSAEFPKEGPSILRIQQVVRGDSAAYFCASSQGAAYEQYFGPGTRLTVT.

This clone came up once. V is TRBV5-8 and J is TRBJ1-1; D ambiguous. Per germline, CDR1 SGHTS and CDR2 YDEGEE. The CDR3 loop spans 12 amino acids. V shed 2 bases and J shed 1 base, with 3 bases lying between them. CDR3 in amino acids: CASSFRNTEAFF. DNA for the CDR3: TGTGCCAGCAGCTTTCGGAACACTGAAGCTTTCTTT.

This rearrangement joins TRBV2 to TRBJ1-5; the D is unclear. Between the trimmed V and J ends, which lost 4 bases and 9 bases, there was a span of 10 bases. In germline, CDR1 is SNHLY, CDR2 FYNNEI. The CDR3 covers 12 residues. CDR3 in DNA: TGTGCCAGCAGTGCCCTGATACCGCCCCAGCATTTT. Its protein is CASSALIPPQHF.

The chain carries TRBV13 and TRBJ2-7; D uncertain. Deletions cut 5 bases from V and 4 bases from J, with 6 bases between. CDR3 length equals 11 residues. The germline CDR1 and CDR2 sequences are PRHDT and FYEKMQ (reference sequence). Here the CDR3 reads CASSARYEQYF. The CDR3 nucleotides are TGTGCCAGCAGCGCCAGATACGAGCAGTACTTC.

CDR3 in DNA: TGTGCCAGCACTCGAGAAGCTGGGGCCAACGTCCTGACTTTC. Translated, it gives CASTREAGANVLTF. The V and J genes are TRBV6-4 and TRBJ2-6; no clear D gene. The CDR3 has 14 residues. V lost 7 bases to trimming and J lost 2 bases, with 9 bases between them. Germline V gene lookup returns CDR1 MRHNA and CDR2 SNTAGT.

The rearrangement uses TRBV5-1 and TRBJ1-1, with 7 bases that match TRBD1. Germline V gives CDR1 SGHRS, CDR2 YFSETQ. This CDR3 has 15 amino acids. J was trimmed by 0 bases and V by 4 bases; bases with no gene match: 6. The chain's CDR3 is CASSPRQGMNTEAFF. CDR3 DNA sequence: TGCGCCAGCAGCCCCCGACAGGGTATGAACACTGAAGCTTTCTTT.

The rearrangement joins TRBV7-9 to TRBJ2-4; 9 bases agree with TRBD1. The V segment lost 5 bases and the J segment 1 base; nucleotides outside the gene matches: 3. The germline V gene has CDR1 SEHNR and CDR2 FQNEAQ (reference sequence). The CDR3 consists of 15 residues. The CDR3 sequence: CASSPDRGAKNIQYF. The CDR3 nucleotides read TGTGCCAGCAGCCCCGACAGGGGGGCCAAAAACATTCAGTACTTC. The full variable domain, in which reference TRBV7-9 and TRBJ2-4 provide the parts outside the CDR3, is DTGVSQNPRHKITKRGQNVTFRCDPISEHNRLYWYRQTLGQGPEFLTYFQNEAQLEKSRLLSDRFSAERPKGSFSTLEIQRTEQGDSAMYLCASSPDRGAKNIQYFGAGTRLSVL.

The V and J genes are TRBV6-2 or TRBV6-3 and TRBJ2-7, with D possibly matching TRBD2 (5 bases). The ends were cut back, 2 bases at V and 1 base at J, with 9 bases in the middle. Germline values: CDR1 MNHEY, CDR2 SVGEGT. This CDR3 has 14 amino acids. The CDR3 DNA reads TGTGCCAGCAGTTACCCGACTAAATCCTACGAGCAGTACTTC. It codes for CASSYPTKSYEQYF.

The chain links TRBV5-8 to TRBJ1-6, with D perhaps matching TRBD1 (5 bases). V shed 0 bases and J shed 9 bases, with 16 bases lying between them. This CDR3 has 16 amino acids. Germline assignment: CDR1 SGHTS and CDR2 YDEGEE. Here the CDR3 reads CASSLAVGREASPLHF. Written as DNA, the CDR3 is TGTGCCAGCAGCTTGGCTGTGGGCAGGGAAGCTTCACCCCTCCACTTT.

J is TRBJ1-2 and V is TRBV7-2; 7 bases fit TRBD1. CDR1 is SGHTA, CDR2 FQGNSA, per germline. The J segment lost 4 bases and the V segment lost 5 bases, leaving 10 bases of the junction unmatched. The CDR3 length is 15 residues. CDR3 sequence (DNA): TGTGCCAGCAGCGATTCCCCCGGGACAGCCTATGGCTACACCTTC. Protein sequence: CASSDSPGTAYGYTF.

V is TRBV7-6 and J is TRBJ2-1, with TRBD1 matching 10 bases. Germline CDR1 is SGHVS and CDR2 is FNYEAQ. There are 20 residues in the CDR3. V dropped 1 base and J dropped 0; count of bases not matched to a gene: 12. The CDR3 coding sequence is TGTGCCAGCAGCTTAGGGGACAGGGGAGGGCTGAGGAGCTCCTACAATGAGCAGTTCTTC. Its protein product is CASSLGDRGGLRSSYNEQFF. Drawing the rest from reference TRBV7-6 and TRBJ2-1, the complete variable domain is GAGVSQSPRYKVTKRGQDVALRCDPISGHVSLYWYRQALGQGPEFLTYFNYEAQQDKSGLPNDRFSAERPEGSISTLTIQRTEQRDSAMYRCASSLGDRGGLRSSYNEQFFGPGTRLTVL.

The rearrangement links TRBV4-3 to TRBJ1-5; weak D call: TRBD1 (5 bases). The CDR3 extends over 13 amino acids. Germline assignment: CDR1 LGHNA and CDR2 YSLEER. Trimming pared 0 bases from V and 9 bases from J, leaving 9 bases between. The CDR3, as DNA: TGCGCCAGCAGCCAAGATCCTGGGGGGCCCCAGCATTTT. It codes for CASSQDPGGPQHF.

The chain carries TRBV2 and TRBJ1-1; 8 bases line up with TRBD1. Trimming at V came to 3 bases and at J to 8 bases, leaving 5 bases not matched to a gene. The CDR3 spans 13 residues. In germline, CDR1 is SNHLY, CDR2 FYNNEI. CDR3 protein: CASSDPDRAEAFF. The CDR3 nucleotides read TGTGCCAGCAGTGACCCGGACAGGGCGGAAGCTTTCTTT.

The CDR3 bases are TGTGCCAGCGGCCGGGGAGCGGGGGGCCCAACCTACAATGAGCAGTTCTTC. Translated: CASGRGAGGPTYNEQFF. The chain is built from TRBV11-3 and TRBJ2-1, with 9 bases that match TRBD2. Germline trimming cut 8 bases from V and 2 bases from J; bases unmatched to any gene: 13. Germline assignment: CDR1 SGHNT and CDR2 YENEEA. The CDR3 contains 17 residues.

This clone was recorded a few times. The J gene is TRBJ2-1, the V gene TRBV3-1 (or the pseudogene TRBV3-2); D tentatively reads TRBD1 or TRBD2 (5 bases each). The CDR3 length is 15 residues. Trimming cost V 4 bases and J 0 bases, with 10 bases left between them. Per the germline V gene, CDR1 is LGHDT and CDR2 is YNNKEL (reference sequence). CDR3 residues: CASSPGTSSYNEQFF. The CDR3 DNA reads as TGTGCCAGCAGCCCTGGGACGAGCTCCTACAATGAGCAGTTCTTC.

The rearrangement joins TRBV13 to TRBJ1-2; weak D call: TRBD1 (6 bases). CDR3 size: 16 residues. Deletions cut 1 base from V and 0 bases from J, with 12 bases between. Germline V gene sequence: CDR1 PRHDT, CDR2 FYEKMQ (reference sequence). CDR3: CASSLALYRANYGYTF. CDR3 DNA sequence: TGTGCCAGCAGCTTAGCGCTATACAGGGCTAACTATGGCTACACCTTC.

The V call is TRBV6-2 or TRBV6-3, the J call TRBJ2-7; 8 positions match TRBD2. Losses at the gene ends were 5 bases for V and 5 bases for J; bases not matched to a gene: 8. Germline V gives CDR1 MNHEY, CDR2 SVGEGT. This CDR3 has 14 amino acids. Here the CDR3 DNA reads TGTGCCAGCAGTAACACCGCGGGGGGCGACGAGCAGTACTTC. Amino acid sequence: CASSNTAGGDEQYF.

The chain is built from TRBV18 and TRBJ1-5; 7 nucleotides agree with TRBD1. The junction had 4 bases not matched to a gene; V was cut back by 0 bases and J by 5 bases. The CDR3 loop spans 15 amino acids. CDR1 is KGHSH, CDR2 LQKENI, per germline. The CDR3 reads CASSPPGDRYQPQHF. CDR3 coding DNA: TGTGCCAGCTCACCACCTGGGGACAGATATCAGCCCCAGCATTTT.

This CDR3 is CSSRGSQGVEETQYF. The CDR3 DNA follows: TGCAGCTCACGAGGGTCGCAGGGGGTAGAGGAGACCCAGTACTTC. The chain carries TRBV29-1 and TRBJ2-5; 7 bases align to TRBD1. Germline V gene lookup returns CDR1 SQVTM and CDR2 ANQGSEA. V was clipped by 8 bases and J by 5 bases; unmatched bases: 17. The CDR3 is 15 amino acids.

As for this clone: The same CDR3 also results from other DNA sequences found in this sample. The chain combines TRBV2 with TRBJ1-6; TRBD1 matches at 9 bases. The germline V gene has CDR1 SNHLY and CDR2 FYNNEI. This CDR3 spans 14 amino acids. Trimming took 8 bases from V and 7 from J; bases not matched to a gene: 6. The CDR3 nucleotides are TGTGCCAGCTCGCGGGACAGGGTCAATTCACCCCTCCACTTT. Translating it yields CASSRDRVNSPLHF.

The chain employs TRBV2 and TRBJ2-5; no definite D call. V dropped 9 bases and J dropped 5 bases, with 13 bases sitting between them. The CDR3 extends over 12 amino acids. Per the germline V gene, CDR1 is SNHLY and CDR2 is FYNNEI. The CDR3 sequence: CASRPLGETQYF. The CDR3 DNA reads TGTGCCAGTCGTCCACTTGGGGAGACCCAGTACTTC. The full variable domain, its missing parts supplied by reference TRBV2 and TRBJ2-5, is EPEVTQTPSHQVTQMGQEVILRCVPISNHLYFYWYRQILGQKVEFLVSFYNNEISEKSEIFDDQFSVERPDGSNFTLKIRSTKLEDSAMYFCASRPLGETQYFGPGTRLLVL.

V and J are TRBV5-4 and TRBJ1-4; TRBD1 aligns across 9 bases. The V segment lost 4 bases and the J segment 8 bases; nucleotides outside the gene matches: 6. The CDR3 length is 14 residues. Germline values: CDR1 SGHNT, CDR2 YYREEE (reference sequence). The CDR3 reads CASSPTGGQEKLFF. The CDR3 nucleotides are TGTGCCAGCAGCCCAACAGGGGGCCAGGAAAAACTGTTTTTT.

This chain joins TRBV3-1 (or the pseudogene TRBV3-2) and TRBJ2-7; 10 bases fit TRBD1. V was clipped by 3 bases and J by 9 bases; unmatched bases: 5. This CDR3 has 13 residues. CDR1 and CDR2 (germline): LGHDT, YNNKEL (reference sequence). Here the CDR3 reads CASSQTGGRGQYF. CDR3 nucleotide sequence: TGTGCCAGCAGCCAGACAGGGGGCCGCGGGCAGTACTTC.

This clone occurred a few times. The V gene is TRBV6-5, the J gene TRBJ2-7; D is perhaps TRBD1 or TRBD2 (5 bases each). Germline V gives CDR1 MNHEY, CDR2 SVGAGI. This CDR3 has 14 residues. V lost 8 bases and J 0 bases, leaving 14 bases between the germline ends. The CDR3: CASESMRGSYEQYF. For the CDR3, the DNA is TGTGCCAGCGAGTCCATGAGGGGCTCCTACGAGCAGTACTTC.

V and J are TRBV7-2 and TRBJ1-3; no clear D gene. The CDR3 contains 15 residues. V was pared by 3 bases and J by 0 bases, with 9 bases between. Germline CDR1 reads SGHTA; CDR2 reads FQGNSA. This CDR3 is CASSFSGPSGNTIYF. As DNA, the CDR3 is TGTGCCAGCAGCTTTTCAGGACCCTCTGGAAACACCATATATTTT.

This sequence joins TRBV12-5 and TRBJ2-2, with 9 bases aligning to TRBD2. Germline V gives CDR1 LGHNT, CDR2 FRNRAP. V shed 0 bases, J shed 5 bases, and the junction held 13 bases outside the gene matches. The length of the CDR3 is 19 residues. The CDR3 coding sequence is TGTGCTAGTGGTTTGGTCAAACCCGGGACTAGCCGTAGAACCGGGGAGCTGTTTTTT. Its translation: CASGLVKPGTSRRTGELFF.

The chain links TRBV2 to TRBJ1-2, with D uncertain. Germline V gives CDR1 SNHLY, CDR2 FYNNEI. Trimming pared 4 bases from V and 4 bases from J, leaving 7 bases between. This CDR3 is 12 amino acids long. CDR3 protein: CASSVVGYGYTF. In nucleotides, the CDR3 is TGTGCCAGCAGTGTTGTGGGCTATGGCTACACCTTC.

V is TRBV7-4 and J is TRBJ1-6; D is uncertain. CDR3 length: 14 residues. V lost 4 bases and J 12 bases, leaving 16 bases between the germline ends. CDR1 SGHVT and CDR2 SQSDAQ come from the germline V gene. CDR3 sequence reads: CASSSGSLVVPLHF. The CDR3, as DNA: TGTGCCAGCAGCTCCGGGTCCCTGGTGGTACCCCTCCACTTT.

The chain recombines TRBV6-5 with TRBJ2-5; tentatively, D is TRBD1 or TRBD2 (5 bases each). The CDR3 covers 16 residues. Germline CDR1 and CDR2: MNHEY and SVGAGI. With 0 bases removed from V and 1 base from J, the gap between germline ends came to 12 bases. The CDR3 region is CASSYSRAQGQETQYF. The CDR3 DNA sequence: TGTGCCAGCAGTTACTCGAGGGCCCAGGGCCAAGAGACCCAGTACTTC.

The chain has TRBV5-5 and TRBJ2-3; TRBD1 matches at 8 bases. Trimming took 0 bases from V and 3 from J; bases not matched to a gene: 9. The CDR3 totals 17 residues. The germline gives CDR1 SGHKS, CDR2 YYEKEE (reference sequence). CDR3 protein: CASSLARTGRGTDTQYF. CDR3 coding DNA: TGTGCCAGCAGCTTGGCCCGGACAGGGAGAGGAACAGATACGCAGTATTTT.

The genes are TRBV11-2 and TRBJ1-3; unclear D gene. CDR3 size: 17 residues. Germline-derived CDR1 and CDR2 are SGHAT and FQNNGV. Trimming took off 0 bases at V and 0 bases at J, with 12 bases between the two ends. Here the CDR3 reads CASSLEAALGSGNTIYF. In DNA, the CDR3 is TGTGCCAGCAGCTTAGAGGCCGCACTAGGCTCTGGAAACACCATATATTTT.